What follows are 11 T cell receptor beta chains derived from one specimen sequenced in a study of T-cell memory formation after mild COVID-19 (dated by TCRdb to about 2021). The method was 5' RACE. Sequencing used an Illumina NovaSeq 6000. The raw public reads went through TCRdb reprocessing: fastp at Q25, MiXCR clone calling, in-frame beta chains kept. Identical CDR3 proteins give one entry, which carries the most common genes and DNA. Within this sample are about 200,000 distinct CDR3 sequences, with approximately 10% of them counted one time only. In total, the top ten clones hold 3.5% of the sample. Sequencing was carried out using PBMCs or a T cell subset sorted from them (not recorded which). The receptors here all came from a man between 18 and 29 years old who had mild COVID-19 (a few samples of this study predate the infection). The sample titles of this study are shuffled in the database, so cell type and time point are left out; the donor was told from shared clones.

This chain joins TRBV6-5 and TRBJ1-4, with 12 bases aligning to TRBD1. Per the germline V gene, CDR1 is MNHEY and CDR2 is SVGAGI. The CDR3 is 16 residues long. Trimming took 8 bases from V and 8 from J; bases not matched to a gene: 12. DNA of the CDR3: TGTGCCAGCCGCGATGGGACAGGGGGCGGCACGGAAAAACTGTTTTTT. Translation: CASRDGTGGGTEKLFF.

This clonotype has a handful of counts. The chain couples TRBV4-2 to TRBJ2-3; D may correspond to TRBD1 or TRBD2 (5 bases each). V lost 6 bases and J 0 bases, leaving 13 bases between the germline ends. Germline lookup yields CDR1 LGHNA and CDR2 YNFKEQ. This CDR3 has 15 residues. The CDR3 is CASRDRDRSTDTQYF. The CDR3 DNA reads TGTGCCAGCAGGGATCGGGACCGCAGCACAGATACGCAGTATTTT.

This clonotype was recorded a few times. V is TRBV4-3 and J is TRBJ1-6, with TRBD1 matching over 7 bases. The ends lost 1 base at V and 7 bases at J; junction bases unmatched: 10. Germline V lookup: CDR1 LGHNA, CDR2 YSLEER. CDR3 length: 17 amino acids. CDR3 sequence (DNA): TGCGCCAGCAGCCAAGTCCAACCGGGACAGCTCAATTCACCCCTCCACTTT. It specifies CASSQVQPGQLNSPLHF.

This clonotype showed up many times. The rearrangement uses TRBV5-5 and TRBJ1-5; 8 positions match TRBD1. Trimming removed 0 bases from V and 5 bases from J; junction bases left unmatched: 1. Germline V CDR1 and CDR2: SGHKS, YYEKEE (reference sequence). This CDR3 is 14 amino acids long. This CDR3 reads CASSLAGGDQPQHF. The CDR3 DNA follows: TGTGCCAGCAGCTTGGCAGGGGGCGATCAGCCCCAGCATTTT.

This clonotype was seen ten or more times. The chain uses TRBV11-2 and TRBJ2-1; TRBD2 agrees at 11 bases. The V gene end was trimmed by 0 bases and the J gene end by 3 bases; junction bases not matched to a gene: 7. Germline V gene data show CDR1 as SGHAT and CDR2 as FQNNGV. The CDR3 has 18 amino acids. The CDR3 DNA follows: TGTGCCAGCAGCTTAGATGGCCTAGCGGGGGGTATCTACAATGAGCAGTTCTTC. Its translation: CASSLDGLAGGIYNEQFF.

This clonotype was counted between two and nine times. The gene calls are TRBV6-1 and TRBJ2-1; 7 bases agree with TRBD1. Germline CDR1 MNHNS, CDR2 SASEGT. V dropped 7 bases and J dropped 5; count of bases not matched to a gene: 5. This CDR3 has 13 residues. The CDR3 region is CASTKDRHNEQFF. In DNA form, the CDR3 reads TGTGCCAGCACTAAGGACAGGCACAATGAGCAGTTCTTC.

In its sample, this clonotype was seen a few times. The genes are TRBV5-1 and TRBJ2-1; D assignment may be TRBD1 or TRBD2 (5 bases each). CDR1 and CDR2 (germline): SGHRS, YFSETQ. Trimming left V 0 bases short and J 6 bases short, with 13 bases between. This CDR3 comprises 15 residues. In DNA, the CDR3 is TGCGCCAGCAGCTTGGCGAGGGGATCTCTCAATGAGCAGTTCTTC. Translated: CASSLARGSLNEQFF.

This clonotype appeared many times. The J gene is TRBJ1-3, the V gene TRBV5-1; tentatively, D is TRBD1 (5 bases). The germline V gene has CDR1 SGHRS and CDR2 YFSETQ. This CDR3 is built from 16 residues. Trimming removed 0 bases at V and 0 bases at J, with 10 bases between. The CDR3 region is CASSLGWGSSGNTIYF. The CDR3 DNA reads TGCGCCAGCAGCTTGGGATGGGGCAGCTCTGGAAACACCATATATTTT.

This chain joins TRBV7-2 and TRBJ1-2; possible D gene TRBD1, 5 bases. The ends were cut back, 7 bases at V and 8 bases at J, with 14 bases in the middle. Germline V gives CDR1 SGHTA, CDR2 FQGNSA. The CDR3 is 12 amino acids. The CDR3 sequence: CASKWGWRGYTF. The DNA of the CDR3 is TGTGCCAGCAAGTGGGGGTGGCGGGGCTACACCTTC.

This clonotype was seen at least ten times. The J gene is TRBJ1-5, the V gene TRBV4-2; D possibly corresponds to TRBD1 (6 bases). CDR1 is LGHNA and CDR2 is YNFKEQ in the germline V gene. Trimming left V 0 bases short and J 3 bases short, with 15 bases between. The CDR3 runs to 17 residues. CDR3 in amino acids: CASSQDGDIGSNQPQHF. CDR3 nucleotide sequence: TGTGCCAGCAGCCAAGATGGGGACATTGGGTCCAATCAGCCCCAGCATTTT.

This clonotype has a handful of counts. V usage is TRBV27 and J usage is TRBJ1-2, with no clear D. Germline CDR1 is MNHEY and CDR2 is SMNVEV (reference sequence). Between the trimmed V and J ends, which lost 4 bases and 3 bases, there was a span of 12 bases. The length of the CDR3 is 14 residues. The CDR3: CASSSNQDYYGYTF. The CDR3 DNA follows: TGTGCCAGCAGTTCCAACCAGGACTACTATGGCTACACCTTC.